The TCR beta chain under discussion was sequenced for a study of glioma-infiltrating T cells after dendritic cell vaccination listed by TCRdb under 2016. With regard to the full study: The cohort comprised around 15 glioblastoma patients from Phase I and II dendritic cell vaccination trials, 9 newly diagnosed and 6 with recurrent disease. Patients received autologous tumor lysate-pulsed dendritic cell vaccination between 2003 and 2012. The vaccine consisted of monocyte-derived dendritic cells cultured approximately seven days with IL-4 and GM-CSF, then pulsed overnight with autologous tumor lysate. Survival after dendritic cell vaccination was correlated with TCR sequencing metrics, including TIL content and tumor-blood repertoire overlap. Deep sequencing of TCR beta CDR3 regions was used to quantify tumor-infiltrating lymphocyte content and compare tumor and blood repertoires in dendritic cell-vaccinated glioblastoma patients. Each patient was given three intradermal dendritic cell vaccine injections, spaced two weeks apart, in the arm below the axilla.

Using the immunoSEQ assay, TCRB CDR3 regions were amplified from 1.5 to 2 micrograms of genomic DNA, or from all available DNA when less than that was on hand. The multiplex PCR employed 60 forward primers targeting TCR V beta segments and 13 reverse primers targeting J beta segments. To estimate reads per starting template, synthetic control templates were spiked into each sample at limiting dilution. Sequencing produced 87 bp reads on the Illumina HiSeq System. Per the authors' processing: PCR and sequencing errors were removed by a nearest neighbor algorithm that merged closely related sequences. TCR overlap was defined as the percentage of unique tumor TCR beta sequences that were also found in the peripheral blood of the same patient. This immuneACCESS table, as held by TCRdb, lists in-frame sequences with V and J called but not all clones. Of the missing ones, under half trace to an unresolved V gene in checked studies; the others have no known cause. V and J calls and clone size are copied from that table; D and trimming were computed from the DNA. The sample includes 40,000 or so clones, with approximately 82% observed a single time. About 8% of the sample goes to the ten largest clones.

To be selected, patients needed enough residual fresh-frozen tumor tissue and more than two years of available survival data. None of the glioblastoma patients carried an isocitrate dehydrogenase mutation, although molecular status otherwise varied. PBMC were collected before vaccination, two weeks after the third vaccination, and at tumor progression if tumor progression occurred. The Qiagen DNeasy Blood extraction Kit was used for extraction of genomic DNA. Summary of the overall study and its limitations: TCR clonality showed no direct relationship with survival, which suggests that a diverse polyclonal response may matter. The cohort was small and heterogeneous, and full blood and tumor sets were available for few patients, with initial-recurrent tumor pairs available for even fewer patients. After dendritic cell vaccination, a higher estimated pretreatment TIL content predicted longer time to progression and overall survival. The three-group TCR overlap response model was characterized as speculative, and prospective validation of the model was stated to be required.

This clone was observed once. Its antigen remains undetermined. No base qualities exist here, and no much larger clone lies one base off it. This receptor was taken from a human donor with glioblastoma. Specimen: blood, collected before dendritic cell vaccination.

The DNA sequence is TGTGCCAGTAGTATAGAAGACAGGGGGGTCCAGCCCCAGCATTTT. Its amino acids are CASSIEDRGVQPQHF. The chain employs TRBV19 and TRBJ1-5, with 9 bases matching TRBD1. For CDR1 and CDR2, the germline V gene (reference sequence) lists LNHDA and SQIVND. V ends up 0 bases short and J 7 bases short, with an unmatched junction base count of 4. Inclusive of the bounding cysteine and phenylalanine, the CDR3 is 15 residues long. The CDR3 DNA has 45 bases and is translated from base 1.